The present TCR beta chain was sequenced within a study of identical twins (dated by TCRdb to 2016 to 2018). Study-level background: The study deep-sequenced TCR alpha and beta repertoires from monozygotic twins, unrelated adults of various ages and cord blood to test whether fetal clonotypes persist. To rule out contamination, replicate twin experiments were performed at different times with different library preparation protocols.

The CDR3 starts with the cysteine, ends with the phenylalanine, and has 14 residues. The read is trimmed to its CDR3 DNA, 42 bases read in frame from base 1. V ends up 3 bases short and J 7 bases short, with an unmatched junction base count of 8. Library prep was done by 5' RACE. Sequencing relied on an Illumina HiSeq 2000. A universal primer binding site was added through template switching, and the final cDNA carried a unique molecular identifier so that TCR cDNA molecules could be counted accurately. Specific primers in the conserved constant-segment region were used to synthesize first-strand cDNA for TCR alpha and beta chains. To control for contamination, every cDNA library was double barcoded, receiving both a SMART-Mk sample barcode and Illumina barcodes. TruSeq adapter sequences along with Illumina sample barcodes were introduced in two successive PCR steps. The Illumina HiSeq platform was used with custom primers to sequence TCR alpha and beta cDNA libraries. Per the original workflow: Raw reads were processed with MiGEC to extract unique molecular identifiers, and MiXCR was used to determine CDR3 positions. Recombination models were inferred per individual with the repgenHMM and IGoR tools using an EM algorithm. Shared clonotype analysis was performed with the tcR package in R, normalizing sharing by the product of cloneset sizes. To study raw recombination without the effects of thymic and clonal selection, out-of-frame nonproductive sequences were analyzed. Starting from the raw public reads, TCRdb applied fastp trimming at Q25, assembled clones with MiXCR and retained in-frame beta chains. Each entry is one CDR3 protein sequence, shown with its most common DNA and genes. In this record, the V and J calls reflect TCRdb's handling and not the investigators' own analysis. The sample table records fewer than 900,000 distinct CDR3 sequences; roughly 20% of these occur just once. Around 4.5% of the sample is held by the ten biggest clonotypes.

The paper as a whole reports these results and caveats: In monozygotic twins, out-of-frame TCR alpha sharing was systematically underestimated by recombination models, although the models agreed with sharing between unrelated individuals. A weaker excess of twin sharing was found in beta out-of-frame sequences because the signal-to-noise ratio was lowered by fewer shared sequences. Out-of-frame TCR alpha sequences shared between twins showed an excess of low generation-probability sequences compared with coincidental sharing between unrelated individuals. Because the same donors could not be followed over many years, conclusions were based on cross-sectional statistical analysis. Fewer insertions were carried by abundant cord blood beta clonotypes; a weaker similar trend was observed in young adult naive repertoires, while no such trend was observed in memory repertoires. Zero-insertion analyses could be partly confounded by invariant T cells such as MAIT and iNKT, although diverse VJ usage argued against such confounding for most clonotypes.

Concerning this clonotype: The antigen this receptor binds is unknown. One base away there is no much larger clone; base qualities are not given.

Only healthy Caucasian donors were included. The twin cohort consisted of three pairs of female monozygotic twins, all aged roughly 18 to 29 years. Peripheral blood mononuclear cells were used as the source from which RNA for TCR libraries was isolated. These records were also assigned to another study, of T cells expressing NK-cell markers. The second paper states: TCR beta-chain repertoires were profiled in sorted CD3+CD56+NKG2C+, CD3+CD56+NKG2C- and CD3+CD56-NKG2C+ T-cell subsets from several donors. Among the eight sequenced donors, only one was HCMV-seronegative, while the other seven were HCMV-seropositive. In several experiments an anti-gammadeltaTCR antibody was added to restrict sorting to alphabetaTCR-expressing T cells. In six or seven donors, the dominant CD3+CD56+NKG2C+ clonotypes ranked among the top 10 CD8+ clonotypes, making up about 1.0-8% of CD8+ T cells. Those dominant clonotypes were again the most abundant among CD3+CD56-NKG2C+ cells in several donors, at about 28.3-65%. Whether the expanded NKG2C-expressing T cell clones were specific for HCMV antigens remained unclear. The eight sequenced donors were randomly selected healthy volunteers, three men and five women. A commercial ELISA kit detecting HCMV-specific IgG in serum was used to determine HCMV serostatus. Bulk peripheral blood T-cell repertoires were additionally sequenced from unsorted PBMC for six donors. MIGEC handled demultiplexing of the reads and grouping by UMI, while MiTCR was used to assemble and quantify clonotypes. To exclude erroneous sequences, only TCR cDNA sequences supported by at least two reads were retained. The tcR package was used for downstream repertoire analysis, with clonotypes matched between fractions based on CDR3 nucleotide sequence plus V segment. Antigen specificity was annotated against VDJdb with VDJmatch, allowing one amino acid substitution in CDR3.

The chain is assembled from TRBV12-3 or TRBV12-4 and TRBJ2-5; 7 of the junction bases match TRBD2. The origin of this receptor is a woman aged 18-29 years in good health. Sequencing was performed on PBMCs. The sequence in DNA is TGTGCCAGCAGTTTTTTCCAACCGGGGGGGACCCAGTACTTC. Its protein product is CASSFFQPGGTQYF.